Shown below are 25 T cell receptor beta chains from a single sample sequenced in a study of PD-1 blockade in classical Hodgkin lymphoma. Sequenced by immunoSEQ multiplex PCR; TCRdb stores in-frame clones only, minus some. The sample has about 4,700 clones; approximately 66% are singletons. Every patient relapsed after autologous stem cell transplantation, and brentuximab vedotin exposure varied. This specimen was peripheral blood mononuclear cells (PBMCs), taken before the second cycle of nivolumab. Receptors originate from a human donor with classical Hodgkin lymphoma.

The chain carries TRBV4-2 and TRBJ2-6; D remains unclear. Germline values: CDR1 LGHNA, CDR2 YNFKEQ. The V end lost 1 base, the J end lost 1 base, and 8 bases lay between the germline ends. This CDR3 is built from 16 residues. The CDR3, as DNA: TGTGCCAGCAGCCAAGTCTGGGGTTCTGGGGCCAACGTCCTGACTTTC. Protein: CASSQVWGSGANVLTF.

This sequence joins TRBV4-1 and TRBJ2-3; TRBD2 aligns across 7 bases. Germline V CDR1 and CDR2: MGHRA, YSYEKL. The CDR3 is 18 amino acids. The trim removed 1 base at V and 5 bases at J, leaving 15 bases unmatched. CDR3 sequence: CASSQGEASGTGKDTQYF. DNA for the CDR3: TGCGCCAGCAGCCAAGGAGAGGCCAGCGGGACCGGTAAAGATACGCAGTATTTT.

The rearrangement joins TRBV18 to TRBJ1-2; D unclear. V was trimmed by 3 bases and J by 3 bases, leaving 11 bases between them. This CDR3 region has 14 residues. Germline CDR1 is KGHSH and CDR2 is LQKENI. CDR3 nucleotide sequence: TGTGCCAGCTCACCCCGGCGTGACGACTATGGCTACACCTTC. As protein: CASSPRRDDYGYTF.

The chain is built from TRBV5-4 and TRBJ1-6, with D uncertain. CDR1 and CDR2 (germline): SGHNT, YYREEE (reference sequence). V lost 0 bases to trimming and J lost 0 bases, with 4 bases between them. The CDR3 spans 15 residues. The CDR3 loop reads CASSLDSSYNSPLHF. DNA for the CDR3: TGTGCCAGCAGCTTGGATAGCTCCTATAATTCACCCCTCCACTTT. The whole variable domain, remainder taken from reference TRBV5-4 and TRBJ1-6, is ETGVTQSPTHLIKTRGQQVTLRCSSQSGHNTVSWYQQALGQGPQFIFQYYREEENGRGNFPPRFSGLQFPNYSSELNVNALELDDSALYLCASSLDSSYNSPLHFGNGTRLTVT.

The chain has TRBV28 and TRBJ1-4, with 9 nucleotides matching TRBD1. The CDR3 totals 14 residues. With V trimmed by 7 bases and J by 8 bases, 8 bases remained unmatched. Germline CDR1 and CDR2: MDHEN and SYDVKM. The CDR3 bases are TGTGCCAGCATTGACGGACAGGGGTCCGAAAAACTGTTTTTT. This encodes CASIDGQGSEKLFF.

This rearrangement joins TRBV5-1 to TRBJ1-4; D call uncertain. Germline CDR1 SGHRS, CDR2 YFSETQ. The length of the CDR3 is 18 residues. V was pared by 0 bases and J by 5 bases, with 20 bases between. CDR3 sequence (DNA): TGCGCCAGCAGCTTGGAAGCTCTAGGGCAGGCCAAAAATGAAAAACTGTTTTTT. It is translated as CASSLEALGQAKNEKLFF.

The V gene is TRBV18, the J gene TRBJ2-6; 7 bases line up with TRBD1. CDR1 and CDR2 from the germline V gene are KGHSH and LQKENI. J gave up 7 bases and V 3 bases, and 9 bases lay outside the gene matches. The CDR3 has 16 residues. The CDR3 loop reads CASSPRPGGIANVLTF. CDR3 nucleotides: TGTGCCAGCTCACCCCGTCCAGGGGGAATCGCCAACGTCCTGACTTTC. The full variable domain, completed using reference TRBV18 and TRBJ2-6, is NAGVMQNPRHLVRRRGQEARLRCSPMKGHSHVYWYRQLPEEGLKFMVYLQKENIIDESGMPKERFSAEFPKEGPSILRIQQVVRGDSAAYFCASSPRPGGIANVLTFGAGSRLTVL.

This clone was seen only a few times. The rearrangement uses TRBV30 and TRBJ1-5; TRBD1 aligns across 7 bases. CDR3 length equals 15 residues. Losses at the gene ends were 7 bases for V and 1 base for J; bases not matched to a gene: 10. Per the germline V gene, CDR1 is GTSNPN and CDR2 is SVGIG (reference sequence). CDR3 coding DNA: TGTGCCTACGCGAAGACAGGGTTAAGCAATCAGCCCCAGCATTTT. Its translation is CAYAKTGLSNQPQHF.

The chain combines TRBV30 with TRBJ2-2; no definite D call. The length of the CDR3 is 14 residues. V shed 4 bases and J shed 6 bases, with 15 bases lying between them. CDR1 GTSNPN and CDR2 SVGIG come from the germline V gene (reference sequence). CDR3 in DNA: TGTGCCTGGAAAGGGCAGGTTAACGCCGGGGAGCTGTTTTTT. Residues: CAWKGQVNAGELFF. The full variable domain, with the rest looked up from reference TRBV30 and TRBJ2-2, is SQTIHQWPATLVQPVGSPLSLECTVEGTSNPNLYWYRQAAGRGLQLLFYSVGIGQISSEVPQNLSASRPQDRQFILSSKKLLLSDSGFYLCAWKGQVNAGELFFGEGSRLTVL.

This CDR3 reads CASSEFRLAGGDTQYF. CDR3 DNA: TGTGCCAGCAGTGAATTCCGGCTAGCGGGAGGAGATACGCAGTATTTT. The chain is built from TRBV25-1 and TRBJ2-3, with TRBD2 matching over 11 bases. The length of the CDR3 is 16 residues. The germline V gene encodes CDR1 MGHDK and CDR2 SYGVNS. V shed 1 base and J 5 bases; nucleotides not matched to a gene: 5.

The DNA for the CDR3 is TGTGCCTGGAGTCCGGGTCCCTACGAGCAGTACTTC. This encodes CAWSPGPYEQYF. J is TRBJ2-7 and V is TRBV30; D call uncertain. Looked up from germline, CDR1 is GTSNPN and CDR2 is SVGIG (reference sequence). The CDR3 spans 12 residues. The V end was cut by 2 bases, the J end by 2 bases, with 7 bases between.

By sample share, this clone is medium-sized. V is TRBV30 and J is TRBJ1-1, with TRBD1 as a possible D gene (5 bases). The germline V gene encodes CDR1 GTSNPN and CDR2 SVGIG (reference sequence). Trimming took off 5 bases at V and 8 bases at J, with 12 bases between the two ends. There are 11 residues in the CDR3. The CDR3 region is CAWVVRQEAFF. CDR3 sequence (DNA): TGTGCCTGGGTGGTAAGACAGGAAGCTTTCTTT. Full variable domain (outside the CDR3, taken from reference TRBV30 and TRBJ1-1): SQTIHQWPATLVQPVGSPLSLECTVEGTSNPNLYWYRQAAGRGLQLLFYSVGIGQISSEVPQNLSASRPQDRQFILSSKKLLLSDSGFYLCAWVVRQEAFFGQGTRLTVV.

This rearrangement joins TRBV5-1 to TRBJ1-1; D not certain. Germline values: CDR1 SGHRS, CDR2 YFSETQ. The CDR3 spans 13 residues. V was cut by 0 bases and J by 4 bases, with 7 bases left in between. CDR3 coding DNA: TGCGCCAGCAGCTTGGGGCAGAGCACTGAAGCTTTCTTT. Residues: CASSLGQSTEAFF.

This clone was seen a few times. The CDR3 nucleotides are TGTGCCAGTACCTCCGGGACTAGCGGGAGGATAGTTGAGCAGTTCTTC. Protein sequence: CASTSGTSGRIVEQFF. The chain uses TRBV19 and TRBJ2-1; 15 nucleotides match TRBD2. Germline-derived CDR1 and CDR2 are LNHDA and SQIVND (reference sequence). J gave up 9 bases and V 7 bases, and 10 bases lay outside the gene matches. This CDR3 is 16 amino acids long.

The genes are TRBV29-1 and TRBJ2-1; D call uncertain. Germline V gene sequence: CDR1 SQVTM, CDR2 ANQGSEA. V was pared by 4 bases and J by 7 bases, with 8 bases between. The CDR3 has 11 amino acids. The CDR3 coding sequence is TGCAGCGTTGGTTTGGTGAATGAGCAGTTCTTC. Its translation: CSVGLVNEQFF.

This clone has a handful of counts. This chain joins TRBV11-1 and TRBJ2-1, with TRBD1 matching 9 bases. The CDR3 spans 14 residues. Germline V gene sequence: CDR1 SGHAT, CDR2 FQDESV (reference sequence). V was clipped by 5 bases and J by 5 bases; unmatched bases: 4. CDR3 region: CASSGQGINNEQFF. The CDR3 DNA follows: TGTGCCAGCAGCGGACAGGGGATAAACAATGAGCAGTTCTTC.

The V and J genes are TRBV13 and TRBJ2-7, with D possibly called TRBD1 or TRBD2 (5 bases each). V was clipped by 5 bases and J by 4 bases, with 18 bases between them. The CDR3 totals 15 residues. CDR1 is PRHDT, CDR2 FYEKMQ, per germline (reference sequence). The CDR3 here is CASSNAEGFKYEQYF. Written as DNA, the CDR3 is TGTGCCAGCAGCAACGCTGAGGGGTTCAAGTACGAGCAGTACTTC.

The chain couples TRBV19 to TRBJ1-1; TRBD1 aligns across 7 bases. This CDR3 contains 13 residues. The germline V gene encodes CDR1 LNHDA and CDR2 SQIVND (reference sequence). V lost 3 bases, J lost 4 bases, and 2 bases stayed unmatched. The CDR3 DNA reads as TGTGCCAGTAGTATGGCAGGGGGCACTGAAGCTTTCTTT. Translation: CASSMAGGTEAFF.

The chain links TRBV5-1 to TRBJ2-5; possibly TRBD2 for D (5 bases). The CDR3 is made up of 14 amino acids. Trimming shortened V by 2 bases and J by 4 bases, and 12 bases separated the two germline ends. Germline loops: CDR1 SGHRS, CDR2 YFSETQ. The chain's CDR3 is CASSLLVGRETQYF. CDR3 in DNA: TGCGCCAGCAGCTTACTAGTGGGAAGAGAGACCCAGTACTTC.

Written as DNA, the CDR3 is TGTGCCAGCAGTTACTCATGGGTTCCCGCTGGAAACACCATATATTTT. Residues: CASSYSWVPAGNTIYF. The chain has TRBV6-7 and TRBJ1-3; D is unresolved. Being an ORF, TRBV6-7 has a function that is uncertain. The CDR3 consists of 16 residues. The V end lost 0 bases, the J end lost 2 bases, and 11 bases lay between the germline ends.

The chain has TRBV21-1 and TRBJ1-5; TRBD1, the table's D call, lacks a check against the DNA. TRBV21-1 corresponds to a pseudogene. This CDR3 is 16 amino acids long. In DNA, the CDR3 is TGTGCCAGCAGCGCCAGGGTACATTGGCATCATCAGCCCCAGCATTTT. It translates to CASSARVHWHHQPQHF.

The table lists this clone with a count of one. The chain is built from TRBV10-1 and TRBJ2-1; D might be TRBD2 (5 bases). CDR3 size: 17 residues. In germline, CDR1 is WNHNN, CDR2 SYGVQD (reference sequence). Trimming removed 2 bases at V and 0 bases at J, with 14 bases between. The CDR3 DNA reads as TGCGCCAGCAGTGAGGATCTAGCCCAAAGCTCCTACAATGAGCAGTTCTTC. It encodes CASSEDLAQSSYNEQFF.

The J gene is TRBJ2-1, the V gene TRBV5-1, with 8 bases identical to TRBD1. Germline V gives CDR1 SGHRS, CDR2 YFSETQ. This CDR3 is 15 amino acids long. With V trimmed by 2 bases and J by 7 bases, 8 bases remained unmatched. In DNA, the CDR3 is TGCGCCAGCAGCTTTCGGCAGGGGGCTAAGAATGAGCAGTTCTTC. Translation: CASSFRQGAKNEQFF.

V is TRBV19 and J is TRBJ2-3; weak D call: TRBD2 (6 bases). The V end was cut by 2 bases, the J end by 2 bases, with 11 bases between. Per the germline V gene, CDR1 is LNHDA and CDR2 is SQIVND (reference sequence). This CDR3 has 15 amino acids. CDR3 sequence reads: CASSIWIADTDTQYF. In DNA form, the CDR3 reads TGTGCCAGTAGTATATGGATAGCGGACACAGATACGCAGTATTTT.

The rearrangement uses TRBV4-3 and TRBJ2-3; possible D gene TRBD2, 7 bases. Germline lookup yields CDR1 LGHNA and CDR2 YSLEER. The V end lost 0 bases, the J end lost 1 base, and 11 bases lay between the germline ends. The CDR3 is 16 residues long. The DNA for the CDR3 is TGCGCCAGCAGCCAAGATTCGGGGGGCGGCACAGATACGCAGTATTTT. It specifies CASSQDSGGGTDTQYF.